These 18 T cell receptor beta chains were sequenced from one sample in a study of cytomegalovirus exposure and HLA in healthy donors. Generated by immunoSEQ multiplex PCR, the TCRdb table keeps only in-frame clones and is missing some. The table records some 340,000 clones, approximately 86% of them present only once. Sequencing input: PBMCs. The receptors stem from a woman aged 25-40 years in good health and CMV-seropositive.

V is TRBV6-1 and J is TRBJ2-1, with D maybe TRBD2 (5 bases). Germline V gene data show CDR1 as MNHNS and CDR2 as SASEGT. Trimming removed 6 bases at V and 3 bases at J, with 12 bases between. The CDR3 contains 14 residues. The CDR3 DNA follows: TGTGCCAGCAGGACTGCCGGGAACTACAATGAGCAGTTCTTC. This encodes CASRTAGNYNEQFF.

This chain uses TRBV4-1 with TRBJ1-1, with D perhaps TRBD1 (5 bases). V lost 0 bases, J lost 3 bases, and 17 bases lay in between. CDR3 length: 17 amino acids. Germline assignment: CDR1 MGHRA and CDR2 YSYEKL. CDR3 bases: TGCGCCAGCAGCCAAGATCGCGGGGGTTTAGGGTACACTGAAGCTTTCTTT. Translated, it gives CASSQDRGGLGYTEAFF.

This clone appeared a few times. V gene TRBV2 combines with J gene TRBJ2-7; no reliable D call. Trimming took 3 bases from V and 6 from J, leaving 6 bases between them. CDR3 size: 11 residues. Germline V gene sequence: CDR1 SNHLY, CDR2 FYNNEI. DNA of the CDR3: TGTGCCAGCAGTGAGGGGATCGAGCAGTACTTC. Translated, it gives CASSEGIEQYF.

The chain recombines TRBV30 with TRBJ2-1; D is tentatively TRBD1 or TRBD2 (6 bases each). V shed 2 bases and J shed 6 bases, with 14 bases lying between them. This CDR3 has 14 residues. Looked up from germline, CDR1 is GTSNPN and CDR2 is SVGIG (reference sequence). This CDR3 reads CAWSTGAGGNEQFF. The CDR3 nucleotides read TGTGCCTGGAGTACGGGGGCCGGGGGCAATGAGCAGTTCTTC.

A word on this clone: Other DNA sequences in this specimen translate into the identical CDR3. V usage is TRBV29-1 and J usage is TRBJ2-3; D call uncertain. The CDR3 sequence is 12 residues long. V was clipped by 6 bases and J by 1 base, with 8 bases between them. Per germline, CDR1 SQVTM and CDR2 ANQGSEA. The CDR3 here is CSVIRGTDTQYF. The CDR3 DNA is TGCAGCGTGATCCGGGGCACAGATACGCAGTATTTT.

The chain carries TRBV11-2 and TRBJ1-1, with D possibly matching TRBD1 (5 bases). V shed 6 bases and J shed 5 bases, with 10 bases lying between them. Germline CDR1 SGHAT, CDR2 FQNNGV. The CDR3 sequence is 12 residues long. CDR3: CASRSTVTEAFF. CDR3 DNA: TGTGCCAGCAGGTCGACAGTAACTGAAGCTTTCTTT.

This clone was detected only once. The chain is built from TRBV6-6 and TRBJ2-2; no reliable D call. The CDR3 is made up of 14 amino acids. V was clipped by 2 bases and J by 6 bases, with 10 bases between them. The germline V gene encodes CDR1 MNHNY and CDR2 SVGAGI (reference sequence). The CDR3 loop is CASSYRPGAGELFF. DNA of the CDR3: TGTGCCAGCAGTTACAGGCCTGGGGCCGGGGAGCTGTTTTTT.

The CDR3 is CAISRDRITYEQYF. The CDR3 DNA reads as TGTGCCATCAGCAGAGACAGGATTACCTACGAGCAGTACTTC. V usage is TRBV10-3 and J usage is TRBJ2-7; D may be TRBD1 (6 bases). V gave up 6 bases and J gave up 2 bases, with 14 bases separating them. The CDR3 consists of 14 residues. Germline V CDR1 and CDR2: ENHRY, SYGVKD.

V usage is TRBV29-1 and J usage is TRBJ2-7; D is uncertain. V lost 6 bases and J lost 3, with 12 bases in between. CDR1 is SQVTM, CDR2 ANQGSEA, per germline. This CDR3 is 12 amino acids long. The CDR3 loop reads CSVDGPNYEQYF. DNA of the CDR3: TGCAGCGTCGATGGACCGAACTACGAGCAGTACTTC.

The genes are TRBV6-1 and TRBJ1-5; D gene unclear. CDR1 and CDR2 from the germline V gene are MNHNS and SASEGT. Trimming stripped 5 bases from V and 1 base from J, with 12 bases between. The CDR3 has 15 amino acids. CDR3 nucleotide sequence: TGTGCCAGCAGTTTAGCCGGGATGAGCAATCAGCCCCAGCATTTT. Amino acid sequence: CASSLAGMSNQPQHF.

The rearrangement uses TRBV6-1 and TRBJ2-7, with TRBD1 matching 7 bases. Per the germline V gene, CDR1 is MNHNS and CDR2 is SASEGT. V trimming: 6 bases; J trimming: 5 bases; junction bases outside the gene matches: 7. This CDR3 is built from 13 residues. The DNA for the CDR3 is TGTGCCAGCAGCGACAGGGTTCGGAACGAGCAGTACTTC. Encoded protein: CASSDRVRNEQYF.

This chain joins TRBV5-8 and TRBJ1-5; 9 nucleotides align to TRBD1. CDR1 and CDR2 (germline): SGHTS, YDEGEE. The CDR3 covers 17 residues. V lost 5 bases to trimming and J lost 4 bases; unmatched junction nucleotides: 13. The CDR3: CASSHSIRDRENQPQHF. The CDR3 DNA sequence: TGTGCCAGCAGTCACTCTATCCGGGACAGGGAAAATCAGCCCCAGCATTTT. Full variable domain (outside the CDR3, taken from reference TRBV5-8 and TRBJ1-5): EAGVTQSPTHLIKTRGQQATLRCSPISGHTSVYWYQQALGLGLQFLLWYDEGEERNRGNFPPRFSGRQFPNYSSELNVNALELEDSALYLCASSHSIRDRENQPQHFGDGTRLSIL.

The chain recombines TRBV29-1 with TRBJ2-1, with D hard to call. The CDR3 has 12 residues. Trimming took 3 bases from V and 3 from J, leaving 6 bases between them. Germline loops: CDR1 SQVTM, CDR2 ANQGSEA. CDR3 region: CSVEWRYNEQFF. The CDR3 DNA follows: TGCAGCGTTGAGTGGCGCTACAATGAGCAGTTCTTC.

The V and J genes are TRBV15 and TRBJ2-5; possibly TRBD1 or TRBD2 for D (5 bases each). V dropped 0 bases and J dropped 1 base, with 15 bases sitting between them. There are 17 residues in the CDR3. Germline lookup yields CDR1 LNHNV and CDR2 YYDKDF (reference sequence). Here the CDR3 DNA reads TGTGCCACCAGCAGAGATGGGGGAGTAAAACCCCAAGAGACCCAGTACTTC. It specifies CATSRDGGVKPQETQYF.

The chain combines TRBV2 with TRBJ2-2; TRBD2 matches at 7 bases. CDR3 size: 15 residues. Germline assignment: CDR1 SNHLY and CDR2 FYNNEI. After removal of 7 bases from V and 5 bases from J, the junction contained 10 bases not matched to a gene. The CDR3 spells CASTTVAGPTGELFF. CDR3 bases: TGTGCCAGCACCACCGTAGCGGGCCCTACCGGGGAGCTGTTTTTT.

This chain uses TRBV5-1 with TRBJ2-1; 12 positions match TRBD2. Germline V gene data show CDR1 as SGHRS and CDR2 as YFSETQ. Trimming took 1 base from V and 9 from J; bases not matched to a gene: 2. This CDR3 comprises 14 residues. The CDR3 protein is CASSLTSGGTEQFF. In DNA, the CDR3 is TGCGCCAGCAGCTTGACTAGCGGGGGGACTGAGCAGTTCTTC.

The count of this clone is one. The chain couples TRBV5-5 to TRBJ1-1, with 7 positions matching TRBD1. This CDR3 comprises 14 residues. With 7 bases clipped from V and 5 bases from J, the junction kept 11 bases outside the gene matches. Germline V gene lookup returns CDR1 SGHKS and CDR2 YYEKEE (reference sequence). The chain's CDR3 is CASLLVDRRTEAFF. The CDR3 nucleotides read TGTGCCAGCCTACTCGTGGACAGGAGGACTGAAGCTTTCTTT.

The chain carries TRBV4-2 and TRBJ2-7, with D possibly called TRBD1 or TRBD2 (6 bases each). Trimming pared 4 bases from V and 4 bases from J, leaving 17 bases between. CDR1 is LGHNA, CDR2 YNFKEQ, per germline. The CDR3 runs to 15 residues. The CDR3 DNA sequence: TGTGCCAGCAGCCCAGAGGGGGGCGCGATGTACGAGCAGTACTTC. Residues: CASSPEGGAMYEQYF.